Presented here are 12 T cell receptor beta chains from one specimen sequenced in a study of T cell responses to AZD1222 COVID-19 vaccine. TCRdb's table, derived via immunoSEQ multiplex PCR, lists solely in-frame clones and lacks some. The sample consists of 120,000 to 150,000 clones, more than 70% of them appearing once. This specimen consisted of peripheral blood, obtained on day 0 of AZD1222 vaccination. The origin of the receptors is an adult in good health.

V is TRBV4-1 and J is TRBJ1-2; D is uncertain. The CDR3 spans 15 residues. The germline V gene encodes CDR1 MGHRA and CDR2 YSYEKL. Between the trimmed V and J ends, which lost 5 bases and 2 bases, there was a span of 15 bases. DNA for the CDR3: TGCGCCAGCAGCTTAAGGTGGGAAGCCAACTATGGCTACACCTTC. This gives the protein CASSLRWEANYGYTF.

The gene calls are TRBV27 and TRBJ1-2, with 10 bases matching TRBD1. Germline trimming cut 2 bases from V and 4 bases from J; bases unmatched to any gene: 16. Germline V gene lookup returns CDR1 MNHEY and CDR2 SMNVEV (reference sequence). CDR3 length: 19 amino acids. The CDR3, as DNA: TGTGCCAGCAGTTTAGCGGGTCGGACCGGGACAGGGGTACTCTATGGCTACACCTTC. This codes for CASSLAGRTGTGVLYGYTF.

V gene TRBV7-2 combines with J gene TRBJ1-1; D is unresolved. From germline, CDR1 is SGHTA and CDR2 FQGNSA. The length of the CDR3 is 13 residues. Trimming pared 4 bases from V and 6 bases from J, leaving 12 bases between. This chain's CDR3 is CASSYEVGAEAFF. The CDR3 nucleotides read TGTGCCAGCAGCTATGAGGTGGGCGCTGAAGCTTTCTTT.

This clone was counted a few times. V is TRBV28 and J is TRBJ1-3, with 9 positions matching TRBD1. V lost 6 bases to trimming and J lost 0 bases; unmatched junction nucleotides: 9. Germline CDR1 is MDHEN and CDR2 is SYDVKM. The CDR3 is 17 residues long. The CDR3 DNA reads TGTGCCAGCAGAAACAGGGGGCTAAGGGACTCTGGAAACACCATATATTTT. This gives the protein CASRNRGLRDSGNTIYF.

This clone was picked up a small number of times. This sequence joins TRBV11-2 and TRBJ2-7; no definite D call. The ends were cut back, 5 bases at V and 0 bases at J, with 14 bases in the middle. The CDR3 runs to 15 residues. CDR1 is SGHAT, CDR2 FQNNGV, per germline. As DNA, the CDR3 is TGTGCCAGCAGCCCCCGGGCCCAATTCTCCTACGAGCAGTACTTC. It specifies CASSPRAQFSYEQYF.

The CDR3 nucleotides are TGTGCCAGCAGCCCCCGACAGGGGCGCTCTGGAAACACCATATATTTT. It codes for CASSPRQGRSGNTIYF. V gene TRBV9 combines with J gene TRBJ1-3; 8 positions agree with TRBD1. Germline CDR1 and CDR2: SGDLS and YYNGEE. The CDR3 runs 16 residues. J lost 0 bases, V lost 4 bases, and 6 bases had no gene match.

The chain combines TRBV3-1 (or the pseudogene TRBV3-2) with TRBJ2-2; D not certain. The CDR3 runs 13 residues. V lost 5 bases and J lost 1, with 5 bases in between. Germline V gives CDR1 LGHDT, CDR2 YNNKEL (reference sequence). CDR3 sequence (DNA): TGTGCCAGCAGCGCACAGAACACCGGGGAGCTGTTTTTT. Protein: CASSAQNTGELFF.

The chain uses TRBV7-7 and TRBJ2-7; D may be TRBD1 or TRBD2 (5 bases each). There are 18 residues in the CDR3. Germline V lookup: CDR1 SSHAT, CDR2 FNYEAQ (reference sequence). V shed 6 bases and J shed 3 bases, with 27 bases lying between them. CDR3 residues: CASREPHRDGRLSYEQYF. The CDR3 nucleotides are TGTGCCAGCAGGGAACCACACCGGGACGGACGACTCAGCTACGAGCAGTACTTC.

The rearrangement links TRBV28 to TRBJ1-2; TRBD1 might be the D (5 bases). V shed 7 bases and J shed 1 base, with 16 bases lying between them. CDR3 length: 15 residues. Looked up from germline, CDR1 is MDHEN and CDR2 is SYDVKM. CDR3 nucleotide sequence: TGTGCCAGCACCCTCGCAGGGAGGGTTAACTATGGCTACACCTTC. This gives the protein CASTLAGRVNYGYTF.

This chain joins TRBV28 and TRBJ1-2; 9 positions agree with TRBD1. Germline CDR1 is MDHEN and CDR2 is SYDVKM. CDR3 length: 17 residues. After removal of 2 bases from V and 0 bases from J, the junction contained 7 bases not matched to a gene. The CDR3 here is CASSLDRGVTANYGYTF. Here the CDR3 DNA reads TGTGCCAGCAGTTTAGACAGGGGGGTGACAGCTAACTATGGCTACACCTTC.

This chain links TRBV29-1 with TRBJ2-5; D unclear. V was cut by 0 bases and J by 1 base, with 9 bases left in between. The length of the CDR3 is 14 residues. Germline V gene sequence: CDR1 SQVTM, CDR2 ANQGSEA. This CDR3 reads CSVEDWPVQETQYF. In nucleotides, the CDR3 is TGCAGCGTTGAAGACTGGCCCGTCCAAGAGACCCAGTACTTC.

CDR3 bases: TGCGCCAGCAGCTACGACAGGGCGGTTGGGTCACCCCTCCACTTT. Its protein is CASSYDRAVGSPLHF. The rearrangement uses TRBV5-1 and TRBJ1-6, with 7 bases lining up with TRBD1. The germline gives CDR1 SGHRS, CDR2 YFSETQ. The CDR3 covers 15 residues. V was clipped by 3 bases and J by 10 bases; unmatched bases: 10.